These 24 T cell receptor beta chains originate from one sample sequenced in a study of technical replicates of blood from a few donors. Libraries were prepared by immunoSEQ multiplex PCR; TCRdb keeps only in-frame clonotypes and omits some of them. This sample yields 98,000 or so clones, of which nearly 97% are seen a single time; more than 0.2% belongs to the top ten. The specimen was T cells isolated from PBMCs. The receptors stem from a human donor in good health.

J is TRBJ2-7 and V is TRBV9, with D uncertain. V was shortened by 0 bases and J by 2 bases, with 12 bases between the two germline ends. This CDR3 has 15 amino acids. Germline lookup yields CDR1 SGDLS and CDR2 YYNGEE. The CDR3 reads CASSVDWASPYEQYF. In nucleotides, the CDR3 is TGTGCCAGCAGCGTAGATTGGGCCAGCCCCTACGAGCAGTACTTC.

The CDR3 DNA follows: TGTGCCAGCAGCTTAGCTGCGTCAGAACACTCCACCTCCGGGGCTTTCTTT. This encodes CASSLAASEHSTSGAFF. The chain links TRBV7-9 to TRBJ1-1; D ambiguous. V gave up 0 bases and J gave up 11 bases, with 25 bases separating them. CDR3 size: 17 residues. Germline values: CDR1 SEHNR, CDR2 FQNEAQ (reference sequence).

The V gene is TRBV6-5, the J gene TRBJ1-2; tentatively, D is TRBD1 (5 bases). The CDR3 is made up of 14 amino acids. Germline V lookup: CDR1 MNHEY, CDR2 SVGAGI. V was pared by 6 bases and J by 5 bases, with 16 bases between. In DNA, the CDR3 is TGTGCCAGCAGCTCACGGGGGGGATGGTATGGCTACACCTTC. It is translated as CASSSRGGWYGYTF.

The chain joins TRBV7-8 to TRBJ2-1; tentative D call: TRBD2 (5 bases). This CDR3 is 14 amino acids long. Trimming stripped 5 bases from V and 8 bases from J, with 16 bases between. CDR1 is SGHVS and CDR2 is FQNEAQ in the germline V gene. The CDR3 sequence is CASSRRAEGHEQFF. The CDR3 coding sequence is TGTGCCAGCAGCCGACGGGCAGAGGGCCATGAGCAGTTCTTC.

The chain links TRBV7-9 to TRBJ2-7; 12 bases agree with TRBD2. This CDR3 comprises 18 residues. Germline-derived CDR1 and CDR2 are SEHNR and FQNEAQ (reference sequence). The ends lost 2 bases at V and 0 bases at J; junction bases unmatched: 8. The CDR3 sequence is CASSLRASGGGPSYEQYF. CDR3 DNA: TGTGCCAGCAGCTTAAGAGCTAGCGGGGGGGGGCCCTCCTACGAGCAGTACTTC.

The CDR3 reads CASSLAGFNGYTF. In DNA, the CDR3 is TGCGCCAGCAGCTTGGCAGGGTTCAATGGCTACACCTTC. V gene TRBV5-1 combines with J gene TRBJ1-2; D perhaps matches TRBD1 (5 bases). From germline, CDR1 is SGHRS and CDR2 YFSETQ. The CDR3 has 13 residues. The V and J ends lost 0 bases and 6 bases respectively, with 9 bases between them.

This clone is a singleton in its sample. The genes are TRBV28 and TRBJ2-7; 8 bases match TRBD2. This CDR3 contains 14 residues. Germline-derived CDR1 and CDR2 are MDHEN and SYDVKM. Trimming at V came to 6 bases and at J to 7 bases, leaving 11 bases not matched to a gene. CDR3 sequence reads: CASSPSGSLEEQYF. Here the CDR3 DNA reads TGTGCCAGCAGCCCCAGCGGGAGTCTTGAGGAGCAGTACTTC. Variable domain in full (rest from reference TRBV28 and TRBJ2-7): DVKVTQSSRYLVKRTGEKVFLECVQDMDHENMFWYRQDPGLGLRLIYFSYDVKMKEKGDIPEGYSVSREKKERFSLILESASTNQTSMYLCASSPSGSLEEQYFGPGTRLTVT.

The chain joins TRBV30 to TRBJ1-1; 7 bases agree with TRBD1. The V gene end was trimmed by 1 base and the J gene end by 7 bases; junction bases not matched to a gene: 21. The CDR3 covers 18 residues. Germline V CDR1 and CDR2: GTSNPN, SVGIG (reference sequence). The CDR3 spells CAWSAAKSTGLGAGEAFF. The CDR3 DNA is TGTGCCTGGAGTGCGGCCAAATCGACAGGGCTGGGGGCGGGTGAAGCTTTCTTT.

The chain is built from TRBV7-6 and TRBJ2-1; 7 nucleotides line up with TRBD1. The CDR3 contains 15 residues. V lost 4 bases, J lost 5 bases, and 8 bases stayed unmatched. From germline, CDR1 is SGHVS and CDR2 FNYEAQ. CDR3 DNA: TGTGCCAGCAGCTCACCGGGACAGAACAACAATGAGCAGTTCTTC. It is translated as CASSSPGQNNNEQFF.

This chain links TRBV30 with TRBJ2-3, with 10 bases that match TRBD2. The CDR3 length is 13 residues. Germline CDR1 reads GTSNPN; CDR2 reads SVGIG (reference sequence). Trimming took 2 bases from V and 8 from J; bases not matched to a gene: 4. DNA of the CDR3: TGTGCCTGGAGTCGAGCGGGGGGGCGTACGCAGTATTTT. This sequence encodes CAWSRAGGRTQYF. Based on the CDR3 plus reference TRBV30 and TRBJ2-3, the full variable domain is SQTIHQWPATLVQPVGSPLSLECTVEGTSNPNLYWYRQAAGRGLQLLFYSVGIGQISSEVPQNLSASRPQDRQFILSSKKLLLSDSGFYLCAWSRAGGRTQYFGPGTRLTVL.

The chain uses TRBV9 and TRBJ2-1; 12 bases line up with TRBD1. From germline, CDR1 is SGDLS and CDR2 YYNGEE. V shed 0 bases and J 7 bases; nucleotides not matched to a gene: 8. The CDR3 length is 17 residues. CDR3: CASSVGGGQGAWNEQFF. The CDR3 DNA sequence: TGTGCCAGCAGCGTAGGAGGGGGACAGGGGGCATGGAATGAGCAGTTCTTC. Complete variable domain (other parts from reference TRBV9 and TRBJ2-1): DSGVTQTPKHLITATGQRVTLRCSPRSGDLSVYWYQQSLDQGLQFLIQYYNGEERAKGNILERFSAQQFPDLHSELNLSSLELGDSALYFCASSVGGGQGAWNEQFFGPGTRLTVL.

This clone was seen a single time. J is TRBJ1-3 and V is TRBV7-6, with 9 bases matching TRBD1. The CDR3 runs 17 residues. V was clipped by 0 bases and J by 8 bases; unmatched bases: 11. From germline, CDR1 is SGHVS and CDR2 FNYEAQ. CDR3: CASSLAIVGQGIYTIYF. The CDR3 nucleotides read TGTGCCAGCAGCTTAGCGATTGTAGGACAGGGGATATACACCATATATTTT.

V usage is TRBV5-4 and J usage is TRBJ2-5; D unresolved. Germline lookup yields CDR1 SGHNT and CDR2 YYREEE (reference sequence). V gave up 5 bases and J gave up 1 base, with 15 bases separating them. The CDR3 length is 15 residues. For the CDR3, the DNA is TGTGCCAGCAGTCTTGATAGCCGACGCCAAGAGACCCAGTACTTC. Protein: CASSLDSRRQETQYF.

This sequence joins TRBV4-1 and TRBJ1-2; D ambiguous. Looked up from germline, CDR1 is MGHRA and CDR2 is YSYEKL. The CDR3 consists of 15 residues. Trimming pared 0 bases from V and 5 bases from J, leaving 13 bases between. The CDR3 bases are TGCGCCAGCAGCCAAGATCCAGTGGGCCCGTATGGCTACACCTTC. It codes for CASSQDPVGPYGYTF.

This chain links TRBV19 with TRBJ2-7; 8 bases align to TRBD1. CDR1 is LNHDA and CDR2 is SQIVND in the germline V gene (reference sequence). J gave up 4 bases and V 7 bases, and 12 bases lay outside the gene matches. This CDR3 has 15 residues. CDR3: CASKTAGGGIYEQYF. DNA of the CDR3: TGTGCCAGTAAGACCGCAGGGGGCGGAATTTACGAGCAGTACTTC.

The CDR3 reads CASSSGLAGSNEQFF. CDR3 nucleotides: TGCGCCAGCAGCTCGGGACTAGCGGGATCCAATGAGCAGTTCTTC. The chain combines TRBV5-1 with TRBJ2-1, with TRBD2 matching 13 bases. The CDR3 loop spans 15 amino acids. The junction had 3 bases not matched to a gene; V was cut back by 3 bases and J by 6 bases. Germline V gene sequence: CDR1 SGHRS, CDR2 YFSETQ.

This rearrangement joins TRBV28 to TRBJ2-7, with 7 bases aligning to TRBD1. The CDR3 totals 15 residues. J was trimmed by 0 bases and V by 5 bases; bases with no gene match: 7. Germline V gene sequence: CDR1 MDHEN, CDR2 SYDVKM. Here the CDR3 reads CASSPGQLSSYEQYF. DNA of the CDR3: TGTGCCAGCAGTCCGGGACAGCTTAGCTCCTACGAGCAGTACTTC. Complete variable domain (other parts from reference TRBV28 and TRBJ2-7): DVKVTQSSRYLVKRTGEKVFLECVQDMDHENMFWYRQDPGLGLRLIYFSYDVKMKEKGDIPEGYSVSREKKERFSLILESASTNQTSMYLCASSPGQLSSYEQYFGPGTRLTVT.

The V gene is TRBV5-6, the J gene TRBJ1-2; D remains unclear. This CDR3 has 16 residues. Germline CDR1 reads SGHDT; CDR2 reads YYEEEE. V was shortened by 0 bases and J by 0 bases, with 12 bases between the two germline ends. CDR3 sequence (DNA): TGTGCCAGCAGCTTGGGAGTTTCGGGTACTAACTATGGCTACACCTTC. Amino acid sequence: CASSLGVSGTNYGYTF. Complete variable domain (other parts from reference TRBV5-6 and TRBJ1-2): DAGVTQSPTHLIKTRGQQVTLRCSPKSGHDTVSWYQQALGQGPQFIFQYYEEEERQRGNFPDRFSGHQFPNYSSELNVNALLLGDSALYLCASSLGVSGTNYGYTFGSGTRLTVV.

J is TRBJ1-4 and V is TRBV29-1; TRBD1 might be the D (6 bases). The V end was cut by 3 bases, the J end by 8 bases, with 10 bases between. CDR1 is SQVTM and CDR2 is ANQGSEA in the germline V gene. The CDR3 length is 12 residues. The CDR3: CSVDRGGEKLFF. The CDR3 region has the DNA TGCAGCGTTGACAGGGGTGGGGAAAAACTGTTTTTT.

The CDR3 DNA reads as TGCGCCAGCAGCCCCGAGGACACCAATCAGCCCCAGCATTTT. Amino acid sequence: CASSPEDTNQPQHF. The genes are TRBV4-1 and TRBJ1-5; a possible D gene is TRBD1 (5 bases). Germline assignment: CDR1 MGHRA and CDR2 YSYEKL. This CDR3 spans 14 amino acids. Trimming pared 4 bases from V and 3 bases from J, leaving 10 bases between.

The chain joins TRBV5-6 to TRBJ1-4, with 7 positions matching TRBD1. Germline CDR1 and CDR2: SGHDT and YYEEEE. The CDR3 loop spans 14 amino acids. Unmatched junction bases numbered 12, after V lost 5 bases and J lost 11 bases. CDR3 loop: CASSLQGNSEKLFF. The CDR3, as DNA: TGTGCCAGCAGTCTACAGGGGAATTCAGAGAAACTGTTTTTT.

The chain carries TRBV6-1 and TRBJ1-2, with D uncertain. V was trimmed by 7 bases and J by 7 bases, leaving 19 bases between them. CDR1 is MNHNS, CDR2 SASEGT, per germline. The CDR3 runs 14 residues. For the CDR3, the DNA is TGTGCCAGCACCCCACTCTACCGGACTGCTGGCTACACCTTC. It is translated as CASTPLYRTAGYTF.

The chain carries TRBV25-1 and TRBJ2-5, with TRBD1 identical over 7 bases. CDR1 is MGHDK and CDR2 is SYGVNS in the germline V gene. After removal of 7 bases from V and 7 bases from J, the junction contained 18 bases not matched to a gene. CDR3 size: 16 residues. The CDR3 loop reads CASTDPGTAPMGTQYF. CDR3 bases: TGTGCCAGCACTGACCCCGGGACAGCGCCTATGGGGACCCAGTACTTC.

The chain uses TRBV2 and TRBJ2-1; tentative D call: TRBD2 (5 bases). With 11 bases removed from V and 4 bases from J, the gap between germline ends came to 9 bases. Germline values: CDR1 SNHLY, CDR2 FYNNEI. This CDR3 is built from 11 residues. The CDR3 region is CALGVYNEQFF. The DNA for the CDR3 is TGTGCCCTGGGAGTATACAATGAGCAGTTCTTC.